Described below is a single T cell receptor beta chain sequence and its context. Other DNA sequences in the sample encode the same CDR3. Recruitment covered about 25 US areas and drew participants whose ages spanned roughly 18 to 100 years. J lost 4 bases, V lost 8 bases, and 3 bases had no gene match. From germline, CDR1 is MDHEN and CDR2 SYDVKM. The CDR3 extends over 12 amino acids. This entry belongs to a study of blood T cell repertoires in COVID-19. Across the whole study: COVID-19 samples collected from the United States, Italy and Spain covered acute and convalescent phases. In each case, the material was cDNA or gDNA derived from T cells, B-cell-depleted T cells, or PBMCs.

Under the authors' procedure: Cell counts per sample came from amplifying reference gene primers. Only in-frame clones appear in the TCRdb table, and some are missing; sequencing was by immunoSEQ multiplex PCR. V, J and clone size were drawn from that table, and D and trimming were deduced from the DNA. The sample holds under 200,000 clones; more than 65% are singletons and the top ten take roughly 11%. The chain couples TRBV28 to TRBJ2-7; TRBD1 matches at 9 bases. Sequencing input: PBMCs or T cells enriched from blood (not recorded which). The source of this sequence is a man aged 50-59 years who had recovered from COVID-19. The CDR3 loop reads CASRQGVYEQYF. CDR3 coding DNA: TGTGCCAGCCGACAGGGGGTGTACGAGCAGTACTTC.